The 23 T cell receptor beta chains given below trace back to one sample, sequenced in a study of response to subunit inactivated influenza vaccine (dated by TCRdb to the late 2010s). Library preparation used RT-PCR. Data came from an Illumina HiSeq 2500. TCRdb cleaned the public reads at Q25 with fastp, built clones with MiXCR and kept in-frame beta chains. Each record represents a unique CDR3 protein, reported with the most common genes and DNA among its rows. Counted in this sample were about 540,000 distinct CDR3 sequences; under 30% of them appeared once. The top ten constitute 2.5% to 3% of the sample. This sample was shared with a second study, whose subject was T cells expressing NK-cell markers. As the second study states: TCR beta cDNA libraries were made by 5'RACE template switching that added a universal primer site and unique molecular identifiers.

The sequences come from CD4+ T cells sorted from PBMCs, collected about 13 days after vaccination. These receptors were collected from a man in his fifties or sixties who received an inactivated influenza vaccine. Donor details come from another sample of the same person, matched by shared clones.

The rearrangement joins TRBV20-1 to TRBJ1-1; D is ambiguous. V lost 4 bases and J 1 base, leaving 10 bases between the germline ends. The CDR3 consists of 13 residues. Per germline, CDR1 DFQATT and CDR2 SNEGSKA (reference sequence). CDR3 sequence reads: CSAKGWQNTEAFF. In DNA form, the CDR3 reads TGCAGTGCTAAAGGTTGGCAGAACACTGAAGCTTTCTTT.

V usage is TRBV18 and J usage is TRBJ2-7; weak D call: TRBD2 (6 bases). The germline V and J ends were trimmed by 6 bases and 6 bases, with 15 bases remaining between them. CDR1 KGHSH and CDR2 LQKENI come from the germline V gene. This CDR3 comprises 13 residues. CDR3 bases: TGTGCCAGCTCTACACGTGGAGGGGCCGAGCAGTACTTC. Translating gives CASSTRGGAEQYF.

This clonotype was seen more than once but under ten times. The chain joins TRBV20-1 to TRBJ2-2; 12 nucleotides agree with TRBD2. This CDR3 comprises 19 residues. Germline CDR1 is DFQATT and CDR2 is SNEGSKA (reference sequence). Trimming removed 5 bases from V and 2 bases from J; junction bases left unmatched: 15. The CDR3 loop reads CSALPLGTSGGLNTGELFF. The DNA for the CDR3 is TGCAGTGCTCTTCCCCTCGGAACTAGCGGGGGGTTAAACACCGGGGAGCTGTTTTTT.

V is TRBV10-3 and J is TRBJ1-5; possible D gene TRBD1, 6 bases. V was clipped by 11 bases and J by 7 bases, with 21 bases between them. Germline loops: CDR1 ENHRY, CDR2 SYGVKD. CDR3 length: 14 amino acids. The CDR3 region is CAARAGDQGQPQHF. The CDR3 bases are TGTGCCGCCCGGGCAGGCGATCAGGGGCAGCCCCAGCATTTT.

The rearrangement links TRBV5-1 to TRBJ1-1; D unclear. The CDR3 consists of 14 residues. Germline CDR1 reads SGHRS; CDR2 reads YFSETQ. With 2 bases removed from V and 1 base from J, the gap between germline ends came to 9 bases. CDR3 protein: CASSFEGRNTEAFF. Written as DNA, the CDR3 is TGCGCCAGCAGCTTTGAGGGAAGGAACACTGAAGCTTTCTTT.

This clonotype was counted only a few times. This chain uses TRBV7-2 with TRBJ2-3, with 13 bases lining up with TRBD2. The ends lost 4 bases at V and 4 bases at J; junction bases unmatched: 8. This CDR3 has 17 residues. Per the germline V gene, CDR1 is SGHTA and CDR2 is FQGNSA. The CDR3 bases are TGTGCCAGCAGCTCTCACGGACTAGCGGGGGTTTCAGATACGCAGTATTTT. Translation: CASSSHGLAGVSDTQYF.

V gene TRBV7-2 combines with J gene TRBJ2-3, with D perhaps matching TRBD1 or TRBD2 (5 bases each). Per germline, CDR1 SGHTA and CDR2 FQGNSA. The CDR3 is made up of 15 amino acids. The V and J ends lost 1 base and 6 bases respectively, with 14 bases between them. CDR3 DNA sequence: TGTGCCAGCAGCTTAGTTTCAGGGAGACGTGATACGCAGTATTTT. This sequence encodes CASSLVSGRRDTQYF.

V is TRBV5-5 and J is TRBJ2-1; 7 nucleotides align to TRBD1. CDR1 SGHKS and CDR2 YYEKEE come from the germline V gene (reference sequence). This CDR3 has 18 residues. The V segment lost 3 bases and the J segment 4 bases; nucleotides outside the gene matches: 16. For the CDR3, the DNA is TGTGCCAGCAGCTCCACCCTGACAGGGAACTTTGATTACAATGAGCAGTTCTTC. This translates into CASSSTLTGNFDYNEQFF.

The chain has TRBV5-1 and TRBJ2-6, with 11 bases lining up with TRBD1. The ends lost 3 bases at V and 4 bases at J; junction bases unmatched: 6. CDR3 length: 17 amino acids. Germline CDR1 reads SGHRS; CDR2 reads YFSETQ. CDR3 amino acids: CASSSGTGGTGANVLTF. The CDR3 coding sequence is TGCGCCAGCAGCTCCGGGACAGGGGGAACCGGGGCCAACGTCCTGACTTTC. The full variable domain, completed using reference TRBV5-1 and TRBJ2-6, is KAGVTQTPRYLIKTRGQQVTLSCSPISGHRSVSWYQQTPGQGLQFLFEYFSETQRNKGNFPGRFSGRQFSNSRSEMNVSTLELGDSALYLCASSSGTGGTGANVLTFGAGSRLTVL.

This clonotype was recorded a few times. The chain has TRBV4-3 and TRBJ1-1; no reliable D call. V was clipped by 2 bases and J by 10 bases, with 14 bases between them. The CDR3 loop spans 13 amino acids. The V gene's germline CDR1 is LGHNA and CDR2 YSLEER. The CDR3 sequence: CASSQRWEYGAFF. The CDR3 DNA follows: TGCGCCAGCAGCCAACGGTGGGAGTACGGAGCTTTCTTT.

The CDR3 coding sequence is TGTGCCAGCAACTCCATCCAAGAGACCCAGTACTTC. It yields the protein CASNSIQETQYF. This sequence joins TRBV7-6 and TRBJ2-5; no firm D call. Trimming took off 7 bases at V and 1 base at J, with 7 bases between the two ends. The CDR3 is made up of 12 amino acids. CDR1 and CDR2 from the germline V gene are SGHVS and FNYEAQ.

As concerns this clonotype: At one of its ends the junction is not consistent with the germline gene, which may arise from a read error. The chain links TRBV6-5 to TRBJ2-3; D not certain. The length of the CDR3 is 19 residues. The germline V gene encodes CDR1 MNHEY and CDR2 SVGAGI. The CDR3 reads CASIYSTGPTRQGTDTQYF. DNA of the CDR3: TGTGCCAGCATTTACTCGACGGGCCCCACGCGACAAGGCACAGATACGCAGTATTTT.

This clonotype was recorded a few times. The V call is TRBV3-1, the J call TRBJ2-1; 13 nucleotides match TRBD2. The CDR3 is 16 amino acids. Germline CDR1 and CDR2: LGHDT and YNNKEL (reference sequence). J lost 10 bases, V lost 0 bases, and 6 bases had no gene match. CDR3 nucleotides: TGTGCCAGCAGCCAAGATTGGGGACTAGCGGGGATAGAGCAGTTCTTC. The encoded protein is CASSQDWGLAGIEQFF.

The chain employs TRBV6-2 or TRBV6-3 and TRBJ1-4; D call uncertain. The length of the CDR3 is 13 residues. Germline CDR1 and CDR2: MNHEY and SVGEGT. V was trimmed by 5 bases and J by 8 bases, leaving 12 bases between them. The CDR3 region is CASSQNFEEKLFF. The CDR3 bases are TGTGCCAGCAGTCAAAACTTCGAGGAAAAACTGTTTTTT.

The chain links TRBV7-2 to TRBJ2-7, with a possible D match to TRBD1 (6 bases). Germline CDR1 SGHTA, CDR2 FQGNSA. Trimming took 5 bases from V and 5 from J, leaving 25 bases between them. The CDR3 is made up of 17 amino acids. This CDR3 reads CASSPDSRDTRIHEQYF. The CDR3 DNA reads TGTGCCAGCAGCCCCGATTCCCGGGACACCCGTATCCACGAGCAGTACTTC.

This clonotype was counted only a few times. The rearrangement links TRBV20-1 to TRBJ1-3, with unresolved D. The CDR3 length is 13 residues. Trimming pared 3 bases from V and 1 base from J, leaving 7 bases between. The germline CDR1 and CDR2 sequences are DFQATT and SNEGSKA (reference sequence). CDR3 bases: TGCAGTGCTAGCGATGGGTCTGGAAACACCATATATTTT. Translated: CSASDGSGNTIYF.

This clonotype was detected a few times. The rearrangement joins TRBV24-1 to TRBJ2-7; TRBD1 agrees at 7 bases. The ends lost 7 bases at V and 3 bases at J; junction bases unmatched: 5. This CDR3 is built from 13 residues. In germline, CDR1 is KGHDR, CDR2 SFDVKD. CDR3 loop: CATSRPGGYEQYF. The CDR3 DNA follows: TGTGCCACCAGCAGGCCAGGGGGCTACGAGCAGTACTTC.

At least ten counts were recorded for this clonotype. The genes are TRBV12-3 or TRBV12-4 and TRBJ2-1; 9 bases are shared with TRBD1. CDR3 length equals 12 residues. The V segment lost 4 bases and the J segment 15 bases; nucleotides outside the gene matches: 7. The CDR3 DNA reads TGTGCCAGCAGTTCCGGGACAGGGCCGCCGTTCTTC. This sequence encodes CASSSGTGPPFF.

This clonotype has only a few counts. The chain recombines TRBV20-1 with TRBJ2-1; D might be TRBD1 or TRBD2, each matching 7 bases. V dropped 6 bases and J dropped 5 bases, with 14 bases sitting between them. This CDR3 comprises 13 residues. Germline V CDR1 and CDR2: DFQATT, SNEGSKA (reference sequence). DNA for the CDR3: TGCAGTGCCAGGGGGACTATGAACAATGAGCAGTTCTTC. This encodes CSARGTMNNEQFF.

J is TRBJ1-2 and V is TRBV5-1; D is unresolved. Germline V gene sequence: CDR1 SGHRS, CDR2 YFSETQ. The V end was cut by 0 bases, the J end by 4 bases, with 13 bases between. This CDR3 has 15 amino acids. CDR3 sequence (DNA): TGCGCCAGCAGCTTGGAGGGCGATCCCTCCTATGGCTACACCTTC. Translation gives CASSLEGDPSYGYTF.

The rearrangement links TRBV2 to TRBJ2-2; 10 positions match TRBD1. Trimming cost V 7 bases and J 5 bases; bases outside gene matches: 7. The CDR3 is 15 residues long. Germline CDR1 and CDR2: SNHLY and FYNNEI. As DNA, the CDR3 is TGTGCCAGCACTCGGGGACAGGGGCGAACCGGGGAGCTGTTTTTT. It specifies CASTRGQGRTGELFF.

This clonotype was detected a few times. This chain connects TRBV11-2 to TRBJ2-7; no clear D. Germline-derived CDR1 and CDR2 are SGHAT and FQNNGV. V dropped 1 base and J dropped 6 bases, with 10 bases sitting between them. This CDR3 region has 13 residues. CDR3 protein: CASSLAGPGEQYF. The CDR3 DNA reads TGTGCCAGCAGCTTAGCTGGACCCGGCGAGCAGTACTTC.

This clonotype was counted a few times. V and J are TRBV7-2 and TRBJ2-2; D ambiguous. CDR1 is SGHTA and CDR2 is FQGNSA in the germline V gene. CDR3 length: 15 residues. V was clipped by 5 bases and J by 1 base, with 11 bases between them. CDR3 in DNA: TGTGCCAGCAGCCCGGTAGGGTTGAACACCGGGGAGCTGTTTTTT. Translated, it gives CASSPVGLNTGELFF.